This TCR beta chain was identified in a study of beta chain features in type 1 diabetes. Study-level background: Sorted cell examination encompassed roughly 110 million cells across all samples. Findings of the study overall: For type 1 diabetes patients, VDJ junctions showed fewer insertions and more deletions. Significant though moderate, a shortening of TCRB CDR3s appeared in all four CD4+ subsets of Type 1 diabetes patients.

Turning to this clone: What it recognizes is unknown. Other DNA sequences within the sample encode an identical CDR3.

Trimming removed 3 bases at V and 2 bases at J, with 8 bases between. The germline V gene has CDR1 MDHEN and CDR2 SYDVKM. The CDR3 is 13 residues long. All of the isolated RNA was reverse transcribed, so expressed TCRB transcripts were sequenced. Method: immunoSEQ multiplex PCR; TCRdb's copy keeps in-frame clones and lacks some. The sample contains 53,000 or so clones, 55% to 75% of which appear only once. The chain couples TRBV28 to TRBJ2-7, with a weak D call TRBD2 (5 bases). The TCR sequence derives from a woman aged 30 to 39 with type 1 diabetes. Sample: stem cell memory CD4+ T cells from blood. The DNA of the CDR3 is TGTGCCAGCAGTTTTCCGGGGACCTACGAGCAGTACTTC. Translation: CASSFPGTYEQYF.